Listed here are 17 T cell receptor beta chains from one sample, sequenced in a study of cytomegalovirus exposure and HLA in healthy donors. The assay was immunoSEQ multiplex PCR, and TCRdb's table has in-frame clones only and misses some. Among some 49,000 clones listed, roughly 94% were seen once. Material for sequencing was PBMCs. These receptors originate from a woman aged 18-29 years in good health and CMV-seropositive.

V usage is TRBV30 and J usage is TRBJ1-1; 9 nucleotides line up with TRBD1. Losses at the gene ends were 2 bases for V and 0 bases for J; bases not matched to a gene: 4. The CDR3 extends over 15 amino acids. Germline V gives CDR1 GTSNPN, CDR2 SVGIG (reference sequence). CDR3 loop: CAWSSTGGLNTEAFF. The DNA for the CDR3 is TGTGCCTGGAGTTCGACAGGGGGGTTGAACACTGAAGCTTTCTTT. Looking up the rest from reference TRBV30 and TRBJ1-1 gives the full variable domain: SQTIHQWPATLVQPVGSPLSLECTVEGTSNPNLYWYRQAAGRGLQLLFYSVGIGQISSEVPQNLSASRPQDRQFILSSKKLLLSDSGFYLCAWSSTGGLNTEAFFGQGTRLTVV.

V is TRBV15 and J is TRBJ2-1; D perhaps matches TRBD2 (5 bases). CDR1 and CDR2 from the germline V gene are LNHNV and YYDKDF (reference sequence). This CDR3 is 15 amino acids long. Trimming left V 6 bases short and J 0 bases short, with 12 bases between. The CDR3 nucleotides read TGTGCCACCAGAGAGGACTGGAGCTCCTACAATGAGCAGTTCTTC. Translated: CATREDWSSYNEQFF.

The chain has TRBV7-8 and TRBJ2-1; 11 bases map to TRBD2. The germline V gene has CDR1 SGHVS and CDR2 FQNEAQ. Trimming removed 3 bases from V and 10 bases from J; junction bases left unmatched: 5. The CDR3 extends over 14 amino acids. This CDR3 is CASSFTSGRGEQFF. The CDR3 nucleotides read TGTGCCAGCAGCTTTACTAGCGGGAGAGGCGAGCAGTTCTTC.

The chain couples TRBV11-2 to TRBJ2-1; 9 nucleotides align to TRBD1. The germline gives CDR1 SGHAT, CDR2 FQNNGV. CDR3 size: 17 residues. V shed 3 bases, J shed 5 bases, and the junction held 11 bases outside the gene matches. The CDR3 nucleotides read TGTGCCAGCAGCTTTTCGGGACAGGGCGATGGGGACAATGAGCAGTTCTTC. Protein: CASSFSGQGDGDNEQFF.

The chain has TRBV27 and TRBJ1-2; D ambiguous. The CDR3 loop spans 17 amino acids. Germline values: CDR1 MNHEY, CDR2 SMNVEV (reference sequence). V was shortened by 2 bases and J by 3 bases, with 19 bases between the two germline ends. CDR3 region: CASSLTGGHGRDYGYTF. For the CDR3, the DNA is TGTGCCAGCAGTTTAACGGGCGGGCATGGAAGGGACTATGGCTACACCTTC.

The rearrangement links TRBV7-9 to TRBJ1-1; D uncertain. The ends were cut back, 1 base at V and 0 bases at J, with 6 bases in the middle. Germline loops: CDR1 SEHNR, CDR2 FQNEAQ (reference sequence). This CDR3 is built from 14 residues. CDR3: CASSLVVMNTEAFF. The CDR3 DNA sequence: TGTGCCAGCAGCTTAGTAGTGATGAACACTGAAGCTTTCTTT.

This chain joins TRBV2 and TRBJ1-2; D remains unclear. CDR3 length equals 14 residues. Looked up from germline, CDR1 is SNHLY and CDR2 is FYNNEI. The V end lost 6 bases, the J end lost 7 bases, and 18 bases lay between the germline ends. CDR3 DNA: TGTGCCAGCAGCGACGGGAGCGGTACTGGTGGCTACACCTTC. This codes for CASSDGSGTGGYTF.

This chain links TRBV27 with TRBJ2-1; weak D call: TRBD1 (6 bases). The CDR3 contains 20 residues. V shed 4 bases and J shed 5 bases, with 30 bases lying between them. Germline V lookup: CDR1 MNHEY, CDR2 SMNVEV (reference sequence). CDR3 loop: CASSYAYRWGHQTTNNEQFF. The CDR3 DNA follows: TGTGCCAGCAGTTACGCCTACAGGTGGGGACACCAAACGACAAACAATGAGCAGTTCTTC.

The chain joins TRBV27 to TRBJ2-3, with D maybe TRBD1 (6 bases). V dropped 3 bases and J dropped 4 bases, with 20 bases sitting between them. The CDR3 consists of 17 residues. The V gene's germline CDR1 is MNHEY and CDR2 SMNVEV (reference sequence). CDR3 protein: CASSFKTGILHADTQYF. CDR3 nucleotides: TGTGCCAGCAGTTTTAAGACAGGTATACTTCATGCAGATACGCAGTATTTT.

V gene TRBV28 combines with J gene TRBJ2-2; 7 bases are shared with TRBD2. In germline, CDR1 is MDHEN, CDR2 SYDVKM. V lost 6 bases to trimming and J lost 5 bases; unmatched junction nucleotides: 6. The CDR3 spans 14 residues. Here the CDR3 DNA reads TGTGCCAGCAGGGGCGGGACTATAACCGGGGAGCTGTTTTTT. Encoded protein: CASRGGTITGELFF.

V is TRBV28 and J is TRBJ1-4; no clear D. There are 13 residues in the CDR3. Germline-derived CDR1 and CDR2 are MDHEN and SYDVKM. Trimming stripped 3 bases from V and 4 bases from J, with 6 bases between. CDR3 residues: CASSFRYNEKLFF. CDR3 nucleotide sequence: TGTGCCAGCAGTTTCAGGTATAATGAAAAACTGTTTTTT.

This clone was detected only once. V and J are TRBV5-1 and TRBJ1-3; D is uncertain. V was cut by 0 bases and J by 0 bases, with 13 bases left in between. CDR3 size: 17 residues. Germline loops: CDR1 SGHRS, CDR2 YFSETQ. Here the CDR3 DNA reads TGCGCCAGCAGCTTGGCCGGTTCGGGGAGCTCTGGAAACACCATATATTTT. It specifies CASSLAGSGSSGNTIYF.

The V call is TRBV28, the J call TRBJ1-1; possible D gene TRBD1, 5 bases. V lost 4 bases and J 1 base, leaving 13 bases between the germline ends. Per the germline V gene, CDR1 is MDHEN and CDR2 is SYDVKM. The CDR3 totals 15 residues. The CDR3 region is CASSSPPTGNTEAFF. Written as DNA, the CDR3 is TGTGCCAGCAGTTCCCCCCCTACAGGGAACACTGAAGCTTTCTTT.

This chain links TRBV5-6 with TRBJ1-3, with 8 bases lining up with TRBD1. Germline values: CDR1 SGHDT, CDR2 YYEEEE. This CDR3 region has 15 residues. J gave up 5 bases and V 0 bases, and 4 bases lay outside the gene matches. CDR3 protein: CASSLADRGRNTIYF. CDR3 DNA sequence: TGTGCCAGCAGCTTGGCCGACAGGGGACGAAACACCATATATTTT.

In its sample, this clone was seen once. The chain is built from TRBV21-1 and TRBJ2-1; TRBD2, as called in the table, went unchecked against the DNA. TRBV21-1 is tagged as a pseudogene. The CDR3 totals 24 residues. In nucleotides, the CDR3 is TGTGCCAGCAGCAAATCCCTTCTCCGACTAGCCACACCCCACGAGGCCGCAATCCTCCATGAGCAGTTCTTC. It yields the protein CASSKSLLRLATPHEAAILHEQFF.

The gene calls are TRBV28 and TRBJ2-5; 7 bases align to TRBD2. The CDR3 loop spans 16 amino acids. Unmatched junction bases numbered 13, after V lost 4 bases and J lost 5 bases. CDR1 is MDHEN, CDR2 SYDVKM, per germline. The CDR3 is CASSSVAASGRETQYF. The CDR3 DNA reads TGTGCCAGCAGTTCCGTGGCGGCTAGCGGTAGGGAGACCCAGTACTTC.

V and J are TRBV7-9 and TRBJ2-7; TRBD1 matches 9 bases. This CDR3 contains 16 residues. Germline CDR1 SEHNR, CDR2 FQNEAQ (reference sequence). The V and J ends lost 4 bases and 4 bases, in that order; junction bases with no gene match: 11. The CDR3 bases are TGTGCCAGCAGCTCCGGTTTGGACAGGGGTGGGTACGAGCAGTACTTC. This gives the protein CASSSGLDRGGYEQYF. Full variable domain (outside the CDR3, taken from reference TRBV7-9 and TRBJ2-7): DTGVSQNPRHKITKRGQNVTFRCDPISEHNRLYWYRQTLGQGPEFLTYFQNEAQLEKSRLLSDRFSAERPKGSFSTLEIQRTEQGDSAMYLCASSSGLDRGGYEQYFGPGTRLTVT.